Listed here are 16 T cell receptor beta chains from one sample, sequenced in a study of Ad26.COV2.S vaccination and SARS-CoV-2 variants. The treatment is: 15 to 20 received Ad26.COV2.S at low or high dose, single or two shots; a few received placebo; per-sample allocation not given. On day 63 after the first injection, vaccine and placebo recipients gave samples. Clones were sequenced by immunoSEQ multiplex PCR, and TCRdb holds only the in-frame ones, with some missing. The data show about 420,000 clones, roughly 88% seen once. The sequenced sample was peripheral blood, obtained in a trial of Ad26.COV2.S vaccine versus placebo. The receptors stem from a person aged 18-65 years who received the Ad26.COV2.S COVID-19 vaccine or a placebo.

The genes are TRBV7-3 and TRBJ1-6; the D gene is possibly TRBD1 (5 bases). Per the germline V gene, CDR1 is SGHTA and CDR2 is FQGTGA. This CDR3 spans 16 amino acids. V lost 0 bases, J lost 5 bases, and 11 bases lay in between. The CDR3 sequence is CASSLTSFRDNSPLHF. CDR3 sequence (DNA): TGTGCCAGCAGCTTAACGTCGTTCAGGGATAATTCACCCCTCCACTTT.

The gene calls are TRBV28 and TRBJ1-5; maybe TRBD1 (5 bases). The CDR3 is 15 amino acids. Trimming took off 3 bases at V and 5 bases at J, with 14 bases between the two ends. The germline V gene encodes CDR1 MDHEN and CDR2 SYDVKM. The CDR3 sequence is CASSFRDSHYQPQHF. In nucleotides, the CDR3 is TGTGCCAGCAGTTTTCGAGACAGCCATTATCAGCCCCAGCATTTT.

The rearrangement joins TRBV7-9 to TRBJ2-1; D not certain. This CDR3 comprises 12 residues. The germline V gene has CDR1 SEHNR and CDR2 FQNEAQ (reference sequence). V was shortened by 3 bases and J by 7 bases, with 7 bases between the two germline ends. CDR3 in amino acids: CASSFLINEQFF. CDR3 DNA: TGTGCCAGCAGCTTCTTGATAAATGAGCAGTTCTTC.

This rearrangement joins TRBV14 to TRBJ2-6; TRBD2 might be the D (5 bases). Trimming removed 5 bases from V and 0 bases from J, with 5 bases in between. CDR1 SGHDN and CDR2 FVKESK come from the germline V gene. This CDR3 comprises 14 residues. CDR3 amino acids: CASSAGSGANVLTF. CDR3 in DNA: TGTGCCAGCAGCGCGGGCTCTGGGGCCAACGTCCTGACTTTC.

This clone was detected a few times. The chain uses TRBV11-2 and TRBJ1-5, with TRBD1 identical over 9 bases. The CDR3 is 14 amino acids. In germline, CDR1 is SGHAT, CDR2 FQNNGV. Germline trimming cut 4 bases from V and 3 bases from J; bases unmatched to any gene: 1. Written as DNA, the CDR3 is TGTGCCAGCAGCTCACAGGGGGCCAATCAGCCCCAGCATTTT. As protein: CASSSQGANQPQHF.

The rearrangement uses TRBV9 and TRBJ2-3, with 8 bases fitting TRBD2. The CDR3 covers 18 residues. Losses at the gene ends were 6 bases for V and 6 bases for J; bases not matched to a gene: 21. Germline V CDR1 and CDR2: SGDLS, YYNGEE. The CDR3 region has the DNA TGTGCCAGCACCCACTACGCCCAGCGGGGGCCTCACATCGATACGCAGTATTTT. This translates into CASTHYAQRGPHIDTQYF.

The V and J genes are TRBV7-2 and TRBJ2-1; possibly TRBD1 for D (6 bases). The CDR3 contains 13 residues. V dropped 5 bases and J dropped 6 bases, with 11 bases sitting between them. From germline, CDR1 is SGHTA and CDR2 FQGNSA. The CDR3 DNA reads TGTGCCAGCAGCGCCACAGGGTCCAATGAGCAGTTCTTC. Amino acids: CASSATGSNEQFF.

The genes are TRBV27 and TRBJ2-4; D not resolved. The CDR3 is made up of 13 amino acids. Germline CDR1 reads MNHEY; CDR2 reads SMNVEV (reference sequence). Between the trimmed V and J ends, which lost 7 bases and 0 bases, there was a span of 7 bases. CDR3 in DNA: TGTGCCAGCATTGACGGAGCCAAAAACATTCAGTACTTC. It translates to CASIDGAKNIQYF.

V gene TRBV7-2 combines with J gene TRBJ1-4, with TRBD1 as a possible D gene (5 bases). Germline CDR1 reads SGHTA; CDR2 reads FQGNSA. This CDR3 is built from 15 residues. V lost 0 bases and J lost 4, with 9 bases in between. The CDR3 DNA reads TGTGCCAGCAGCTTAGCGGGGCGAGGTAATGAAAAACTGTTTTTT. Its protein product is CASSLAGRGNEKLFF.

The chain couples TRBV4-2 to TRBJ1-3; weak D call: TRBD1 (6 bases). This CDR3 comprises 17 residues. The germline gives CDR1 LGHNA, CDR2 YNFKEQ. Trimming removed 3 bases at V and 0 bases at J, with 15 bases between. CDR3 region: CASSQEPGQISGNTIYF. CDR3 coding DNA: TGTGCCAGCAGCCAGGAACCGGGACAAATCTCTGGAAACACCATATATTTT.

The genes are TRBV2 and TRBJ2-3; 10 positions match TRBD2. Per germline, CDR1 SNHLY and CDR2 FYNNEI. The junction had 9 bases not matched to a gene; V was cut back by 11 bases and J by 4 bases. The CDR3 has 14 residues. The CDR3 nucleotides read TGTGCCCGGGGGGGGACTAGCGTCCCAGATACGCAGTATTTT. This gives the protein CARGGTSVPDTQYF.

This CDR3 reads CASSQLNTGTGSNSPLHF. The CDR3, as DNA: TGTGCCAGCAGCCAATTAAATACCGGGACAGGATCTAATTCACCCCTCCACTTT. The chain uses TRBV3-1 (or the pseudogene TRBV3-2) and TRBJ1-6; TRBD1 agrees at 8 bases. The germline V gene has CDR1 LGHDT and CDR2 YNNKEL (reference sequence). After removal of 2 bases from V and 6 bases from J, the junction contained 12 bases not matched to a gene. The CDR3 has 18 residues.

Details on this clone: One end of the junction does not line up with germline, which may come from a read error. The chain employs TRBV19 and TRBJ2-7; a possible D gene is TRBD1 (5 bases). The germline CDR1 and CDR2 sequences are LNHDA and SQIVND (reference sequence). The CDR3 totals 12 residues. CDR3 in amino acids: CASSIRAEASLF. CDR3 bases: TGTGCCAGTAGTATCAGGGCCGAAGCGTCCCTCTTC. Drawing the rest from reference TRBV19 and TRBJ2-7, the complete variable domain is DGGITQSPKYLFRKEGQNVTLSCEQNLNHDAMYWYRQDPGQGLRLIYYSQIVNDFQKGDIAEGYSVSREKKESFPLTVTSAQKNPTAFYLCASSIRAEASLFGPGTRLTVT.

This clone was observed a single time. The CDR3: CASSLAGASNEQFF. The CDR3 DNA follows: TGTGCCAGCAGCCTAGCGGGGGCCTCCAATGAGCAGTTCTTC. The chain employs TRBV3-1 (or the pseudogene TRBV3-2) and TRBJ2-1; TRBD2 aligns across 9 bases. After removal of 4 bases from V and 6 bases from J, the junction contained 4 bases not matched to a gene. The CDR3 totals 14 residues. Germline lookup yields CDR1 LGHDT and CDR2 YNNKEL (reference sequence).

The chain joins TRBV7-9 to TRBJ1-1; 9 bases agree with TRBD1. The CDR3 runs to 18 residues. The ends lost 6 bases at V and 2 bases at J; junction bases unmatched: 16. Germline V lookup: CDR1 SEHNR, CDR2 FQNEAQ (reference sequence). The CDR3 loop reads CASRSPMTGQGTNTEAFF. CDR3 sequence (DNA): TGTGCCAGCAGATCACCGATGACCGGACAGGGGACAAACACTGAAGCTTTCTTT.

V is TRBV29-1 and J is TRBJ1-2; D is possibly TRBD1 (5 bases). The V gene's germline CDR1 is SQVTM and CDR2 ANQGSEA. V dropped 4 bases and J dropped 0 bases, with 12 bases sitting between them. The CDR3 loop spans 14 amino acids. CDR3: CSVGLTGSNYGYTF. CDR3 sequence (DNA): TGCAGCGTTGGTCTTACAGGTTCTAACTATGGCTACACCTTC.